Listed below are T cell receptor beta chains from one sample, sequenced in a study of T cell repertoires in cytomegalovirus infection. One entry per CDR3 protein results from TCRdb running MiXCR on the reads. The sample shows approximately 500,000 distinct CDR3 sequences, more than 15% of them seen only once. The sequencing input was CD8+ T cells from PBMCs. The receptors here all came from a human donor in good health (CMV status not recorded). Some clones in this sample may be carry-over from other donors' samples. The CDR3 runs from the conserved cysteine through the conserved F or W. The order of the fields is D gene, J gene, V gene, CDR3 length, clone size, CDR3 DNA, CDR3 protein. The D gene is left open where the match is weak. Clone sizes are given selectively: once, few, many, or a class where the clone is expanded.

d_call: -; j_call: TRBJ2-1; v_call: TRBV14; cdr3_length: 15; clone_size: -; cdr3_nt: TGTGCCAGCAGTCCCCAGACTTTTTCCTACAATGTGCAGTTCTTC; cdr3_aa: CASSPQTFSYNVQFF
d_call: TRBD1; j_call: TRBJ1-1; v_call: TRBV7-9; cdr3_length: 13; clone_size: -; cdr3_nt: TGTGCCAGCAGCTTAGCGGACAGGCCTGAAGCTTTCTTT; cdr3_aa: CASSLADRPEAFF
d_call: TRBD2; j_call: TRBJ2-1; v_call: TRBV27; cdr3_length: 15; clone_size: few; cdr3_nt: TGTGCCAGCAGTTTATCTAGCGGGAATAAGAATGAGCAGTTCTTC; cdr3_aa: CASSLSSGNKNEQFF
d_call: TRBD1; j_call: TRBJ2-2; v_call: TRBV27; cdr3_length: 15; clone_size: many; cdr3_nt: TGTGCCAGCAGGCAGGGGGTCCGAGGCACCGGGGAGCTGTTTTTT; cdr3_aa: CASRQGVRGTGELFF
d_call: -; j_call: TRBJ1-6; v_call: TRBV15; cdr3_length: 16; clone_size: -; cdr3_nt: TGTGCCACCAGCAGATCCTCGGGAGGAAGATATTCACCCCTCCACTTT; cdr3_aa: CATSRSSGGRYSPLHF
d_call: TRBD2; j_call: TRBJ2-3; v_call: TRBV12-5; cdr3_length: 15; clone_size: many; cdr3_nt: TGTGCTAGTGGTTACCCTAGCGGATACACAGATACGCAGTATTTT; cdr3_aa: CASGYPSGYTDTQYF
d_call: TRBD2; j_call: TRBJ2-1; v_call: TRBV7-3; cdr3_length: 16; clone_size: many; cdr3_nt: TGTGCCAGCAGCCCCTTCTCTAGCGGGTATAACAATGAGCAGTTCTTC; cdr3_aa: CASSPFSSGYNNEQFF
d_call: TRBD2; j_call: TRBJ2-7; v_call: TRBV6-1; cdr3_length: 14; clone_size: many; cdr3_nt: TGTGCCAGCAGTGATAGCGGGGCTCCCTACGAGCAGTACTTC; cdr3_aa: CASSDSGAPYEQYF
d_call: -; j_call: TRBJ1-1; v_call: TRBV6-1; cdr3_length: 11; clone_size: few; cdr3_nt: TGTGCCAGCAGTGAACTTCCCCCAGCTTTCTTT; cdr3_aa: CASSELPPAFF
d_call: TRBD2; j_call: TRBJ2-1; v_call: TRBV20-1; cdr3_length: 17; clone_size: few; cdr3_nt: TGCAGTGCTCCCCGGTTAGTTAGCGGGAGTTCCTACAATGAGCAGTTCTTC; cdr3_aa: CSAPRLVSGSSYNEQFF
d_call: TRBD2; j_call: TRBJ2-1; v_call: TRBV11-3; cdr3_length: 16; clone_size: many; cdr3_nt: TGTGCCAGCAGCCTGAGGACTAGCGGGAGGGGTGGTGAGCAGTTCTTC; cdr3_aa: CASSLRTSGRGGEQFF
d_call: -; j_call: TRBJ1-1; v_call: TRBV12-3/TRBV12-4; cdr3_length: 13; clone_size: many; cdr3_nt: TGTGCCAGCAGTTTATCGCCGTACACTGAAGCTTTCTTT; cdr3_aa: CASSLSPYTEAFF
d_call: TRBD1; j_call: TRBJ2-7; v_call: TRBV28; cdr3_length: 13; clone_size: many; cdr3_nt: TGTGCCAGCAGGTGGGACAGAGCCTACGAGCAGTACTTC; cdr3_aa: CASRWDRAYEQYF
d_call: -; j_call: TRBJ1-1; v_call: TRBV4-1; cdr3_length: 13; clone_size: many; cdr3_nt: TGCGCCAGCAGCCAAGCGAAGAACACTGAAGCTTTCTTT; cdr3_aa: CASSQAKNTEAFF
d_call: -; j_call: TRBJ2-7; v_call: TRBV7-3; cdr3_length: 17; clone_size: -; cdr3_nt: TGTGCCAGCAGCTCTCCCCAGGGTCTCTTGTCTACCTACGAGCAGTACTTC; cdr3_aa: CASSSPQGLLSTYEQYF
d_call: -; j_call: TRBJ1-4; v_call: TRBV7-9; cdr3_length: 17; clone_size: many; cdr3_nt: TGTGCCAGCAGCTTAGATGGCAGAGGGGCGGTAACTGAAAAACTGTTTTTT; cdr3_aa: CASSLDGRGAVTEKLFF
d_call: TRBD1; j_call: TRBJ2-7; v_call: TRBV20-1; cdr3_length: 14; clone_size: -; cdr3_nt: TGCAGTGCGGACGGGACAGGGCACTCCTACGAGCAGTACTTC; cdr3_aa: CSADGTGHSYEQYF
d_call: TRBD1; j_call: TRBJ1-5; v_call: TRBV27; cdr3_length: 14; clone_size: many; cdr3_nt: TGTGCCAGCAGTAACAGGGGGCTGGGTCAGCCCCAGCATTTT; cdr3_aa: CASSNRGLGQPQHF
d_call: -; j_call: TRBJ1-1; v_call: TRBV3-1; cdr3_length: 14; clone_size: few; cdr3_nt: TGTGCCAGCAGCCCACTGATGCAGAACACTGAAGCTTTCTTT; cdr3_aa: CASSPLMQNTEAFF
d_call: -; j_call: TRBJ1-3; v_call: TRBV7-6; cdr3_length: 15; clone_size: many; cdr3_nt: TGTGCCAGCAGCTTAGTCCAACCCTCTGGAAACACCATATATTTT; cdr3_aa: CASSLVQPSGNTIYF
d_call: -; j_call: TRBJ2-3; v_call: TRBV29-1; cdr3_length: 14; clone_size: -; cdr3_nt: TGCAGCGTTGAAGCACAGGTGGTGGCAGATACGCAGTATTTT; cdr3_aa: CSVEAQVVADTQYF
d_call: TRBD2; j_call: TRBJ2-7; v_call: TRBV3-1; cdr3_length: 14; clone_size: few; cdr3_nt: TGTGCCAGCAGCCAAGAGGGGACTAGCGACGAGCAGTACTTC; cdr3_aa: CASSQEGTSDEQYF
d_call: -; j_call: TRBJ1-4; v_call: TRBV27; cdr3_length: 15; clone_size: many; cdr3_nt: TGTGCCAGCAGTCCTAGACTGTTAGGGGATGAAAAACTGTTTTTT; cdr3_aa: CASSPRLLGDEKLFF
d_call: TRBD1; j_call: TRBJ2-6; v_call: TRBV28; cdr3_length: 17; clone_size: many; cdr3_nt: TGTGCCAGCAGCTCCGGGACAGGGGTCGGTGGGGCCAACGTCCTGACTTTC; cdr3_aa: CASSSGTGVGGANVLTF
d_call: TRBD2; j_call: TRBJ2-3; v_call: TRBV27; cdr3_length: 15; clone_size: many; cdr3_nt: TGTGCCAGCAGCCTGGCTAGCGGGAGGATGAATACGCAGTATTTT; cdr3_aa: CASSLASGRMNTQYF
d_call: -; j_call: TRBJ1-2; v_call: TRBV5-6; cdr3_length: 14; clone_size: -; cdr3_nt: TGTGCCAGCAGATTGGGTACAGGGAACTATGGCTACACCTTC; cdr3_aa: CASRLGTGNYGYTF
d_call: -; j_call: TRBJ2-1; v_call: TRBV19; cdr3_length: 13; clone_size: -; cdr3_nt: TGTGCCAGTACTGAACGGGGGTACAATGAGCAGTTCTTC; cdr3_aa: CASTERGYNEQFF
d_call: TRBD1; j_call: TRBJ1-6; v_call: TRBV27; cdr3_length: 14; clone_size: few; cdr3_nt: TGTGCCAGCAGTAAGTGGGACAGCAAATCACCCCTCCACTTT; cdr3_aa: CASSKWDSKSPLHF
d_call: TRBD2; j_call: TRBJ2-3; v_call: TRBV18; cdr3_length: 20; clone_size: -; cdr3_nt: TGTGCCAGCTACACGGACGGGCTAGCGGGAGGGCCCGGCCCCACAGATACGCAGTATTTT; cdr3_aa: CASYTDGLAGGPGPTDTQYF
d_call: -; j_call: TRBJ2-2; v_call: TRBV6-4; cdr3_length: 13; clone_size: few; cdr3_nt: TGTGCCAGCAGTGAGGATTACACCGGGGAGCTGTTTTTT; cdr3_aa: CASSEDYTGELFF
d_call: -; j_call: TRBJ2-3; v_call: TRBV6-5; cdr3_length: 16; clone_size: many; cdr3_nt: TGTGCCAGCAGTTACTCGGTTAGCGTGGACACAGATACGCAGTATTTT; cdr3_aa: CASSYSVSVDTDTQYF
d_call: TRBD1; j_call: TRBJ2-2; v_call: TRBV20-1; cdr3_length: 15; clone_size: -; cdr3_nt: TGCAGTGCTTCCCCCCCAGGGGGTTGGACCGGGGAGCTGTTTTTT; cdr3_aa: CSASPPGGWTGELFF
d_call: -; j_call: TRBJ2-3; v_call: TRBV6-5; cdr3_length: 13; clone_size: many; cdr3_nt: TGTGCCAGCAGTTACGTCGAGGGAGATACGCAGTATTTT; cdr3_aa: CASSYVEGDTQYF
d_call: TRBD1; j_call: TRBJ2-1; v_call: TRBV4-1; cdr3_length: 21; clone_size: -; cdr3_nt: TGCGCCAGCAGCCAGGGGGCCCGGACAGGACTTAAGAAGAGCTCCTACAATGAGCAGTTCTTC; cdr3_aa: CASSQGARTGLKKSSYNEQFF
d_call: TRBD1; j_call: TRBJ2-7; v_call: TRBV7-8; cdr3_length: 15; clone_size: many; cdr3_nt: TGTGCCAGCAGCTGGGGGGACAGGAACGCCTACGAGCAGTACTTC; cdr3_aa: CASSWGDRNAYEQYF
d_call: -; j_call: TRBJ1-2; v_call: TRBV7-9; cdr3_length: 13; clone_size: many; cdr3_nt: TGTGCCAGCAGCCCTGAGGGACGAGATGGCTACACCTTC; cdr3_aa: CASSPEGRDGYTF
d_call: TRBD2; j_call: TRBJ2-7; v_call: TRBV20-1; cdr3_length: 14; clone_size: few; cdr3_nt: TGCAGTGCTAGAGGTCGCGGGAGATCCTACGAGCAGTACTTC; cdr3_aa: CSARGRGRSYEQYF
d_call: -; j_call: TRBJ2-7; v_call: TRBV20-1; cdr3_length: 13; clone_size: -; cdr3_nt: TGCAGTGCTAGATTTGGGACTCCACTCGAGCAGTACTTC; cdr3_aa: CSARFGTPLEQYF
d_call: -; j_call: TRBJ2-2; v_call: TRBV29-1; cdr3_length: 12; clone_size: few; cdr3_nt: TGCAGCGTTGACAGGGAAAGCGGGGAGCTGTTTTTT; cdr3_aa: CSVDRESGELFF
d_call: TRBD1; j_call: TRBJ1-1; v_call: TRBV29-1; cdr3_length: 14; clone_size: -; cdr3_nt: TGCAGCGTGGCCGCGACAGGGGGCAACACTGAAGCTTTCTTT; cdr3_aa: CSVAATGGNTEAFF
d_call: -; j_call: TRBJ2-5; v_call: TRBV5-1; cdr3_length: 12; clone_size: many; cdr3_nt: TGCGCCAGCACCCCGGCTGGCGGTACCCAGTACTTC; cdr3_aa: CASTPAGGTQYF
d_call: -; j_call: TRBJ1-3; v_call: TRBV5-6; cdr3_length: 16; clone_size: -; cdr3_nt: TGTGCCAGCAGCTTGGGGGGGTCCTTCTCTGGAAACACCATATATTTT; cdr3_aa: CASSLGGSFSGNTIYF
d_call: -; j_call: TRBJ2-3; v_call: TRBV7-6; cdr3_length: 17; clone_size: -; cdr3_nt: TGTGCCAGCAGCTCCAGCTGGGGGTTTAGGGGCACAGATACGCAGTATTTT; cdr3_aa: CASSSSWGFRGTDTQYF
d_call: -; j_call: TRBJ2-5; v_call: TRBV12-3/TRBV12-4; cdr3_length: 15; clone_size: many; cdr3_nt: TGTGCCAGCAGCCGACAGGAATCCTTCCAAGAGACCCAGTACTTC; cdr3_aa: CASSRQESFQETQYF
d_call: TRBD2; j_call: TRBJ2-7; v_call: TRBV7-2; cdr3_length: 16; clone_size: many; cdr3_nt: TGTGCCAGCAGCTTAGTAAGGGCGGGAGCTAGCTACGAGCAGTACTTC; cdr3_aa: CASSLVRAGASYEQYF
d_call: -; j_call: TRBJ1-3; v_call: TRBV6-6; cdr3_length: 13; clone_size: many; cdr3_nt: TGTGCCAGCACCCCTCGAGGTGGAAACACCATATATTTT; cdr3_aa: CASTPRGGNTIYF
d_call: TRBD1; j_call: TRBJ1-1; v_call: TRBV12-3/TRBV12-4; cdr3_length: 18; clone_size: many; cdr3_nt: TGTGCCAGCAGCCCACCCCGGGACAGGCTTAAATCGAACACTGAAGCTTTCTTT; cdr3_aa: CASSPPRDRLKSNTEAFF
d_call: -; j_call: TRBJ2-1; v_call: TRBV14; cdr3_length: 15; clone_size: -; cdr3_nt: TGTGCCAGCAGCCGATCTCCTAGCTCCTACAATGAGCAGTTCTTC; cdr3_aa: CASSRSPSSYNEQFF
d_call: TRBD1; j_call: TRBJ1-1; v_call: TRBV20-1; cdr3_length: 16; clone_size: -; cdr3_nt: TGCAGTGCTAAGGATCGGGACAGCCGTTTGTTCTCAGAAGCTTTCTTT; cdr3_aa: CSAKDRDSRLFSEAFF
d_call: TRBD1; j_call: TRBJ1-1; v_call: TRBV28; cdr3_length: 13; clone_size: -; cdr3_nt: TGTGCCAGCAGTCAAATTACAGGGGAGGGAGCTTTCTTT; cdr3_aa: CASSQITGEGAFF